Detailed here is one TCR beta chain. These data originate in a study of blood T cell repertoires in COVID-19. Overall study context: Material from acute and convalescent COVID-19 was sourced from the United States, Italy and Spain. Nucleic acid was either cDNA or gDNA, and it came from T cells, B-cell-depleted T cells, or PBMCs.

Germline CDR1 reads MNHNS; CDR2 reads SASEGT. There are 15 residues in the CDR3. Trimming stripped 1 base from V and 4 bases from J, with 13 bases between. As processed by the authors: Estimates of nucleated cell counts were drawn from the amplification of reference gene primers. Here immunoSEQ multiplex PCR was the method, and the copy in TCRdb shows in-frame clones only, minus some. V and J calls and clone size are copied from that table; D and trimming were computed from the DNA. The data contain approximately 410,000 clones, about nine tenths of them singletons. The source material was peripheral blood. This rearrangement joins TRBV6-1 to TRBJ1-1; D call uncertain. The receptor's source is a woman between 25 and 40 years old with active or convalescent COVID-19. The DNA of the CDR3 is TGTGCCAGCAGTGAAGACTTGGGCGTCGGCACTGAAGCTTTCTTT. Amino acid sequence: CASSEDLGVGTEAFF.